These 29 T cell receptor beta chains were sequenced from one sample in a study of neoadjuvant nivolumab and ipilimumab in lung cancer. Profiling relied on immunoSEQ multiplex PCR, and the TCRdb table lists in-frame clones only, not all of them. Here the sample spans over a thousand clones, 60% to 80% being singletons. The input for sequencing was tumor tissue, taken before neoadjuvant nivolumab, alone or with ipilimumab. The receptors derive from an adult with non-small cell lung cancer.

This clone occurred once. The same CDR3 arises from other DNA sequences in this sample as well. V gene TRBV2 combines with J gene TRBJ1-1; unclear D gene. The V end was cut by 1 base, the J end by 1 base, with 4 bases between. Germline V gene data show CDR1 as SNHLY and CDR2 as FYNNEI. The CDR3 extends over 13 amino acids. The DNA of the CDR3 is TGTGCCAGCAGTGAAGAGGAGAACACTGAAGCTTTCTTT. Its translation is CASSEEENTEAFF.

The chain employs TRBV6-1 and TRBJ1-5, with unresolved D. Germline CDR1 and CDR2: MNHNS and SASEGT. The CDR3 has 13 amino acids. V lost 1 base and J lost 7, with 8 bases in between. The CDR3 loop is CASSEGLTQPQHF. The CDR3 region has the DNA TGTGCCAGCAGTGAAGGTCTGACACAGCCCCAGCATTTT.

This clone was picked up one time. This rearrangement joins TRBV27 to TRBJ2-5; 9 bases agree with TRBD2. This CDR3 is 14 amino acids long. Germline V CDR1 and CDR2: MNHEY, SMNVEV (reference sequence). V was pared by 5 bases and J by 5 bases, with 6 bases of the junction left unmatched. DNA of the CDR3: TGTGCCAGCAGTCGCAGCGGGAGGAGGGAGACCCAGTACTTC. This sequence encodes CASSRSGRRETQYF.

Only a few counts were recorded for this clone. The chain recombines TRBV28 with TRBJ1-2; D uncertain. From germline, CDR1 is MDHEN and CDR2 SYDVKM. V was cut by 6 bases and J by 5 bases, with 10 bases left in between. This CDR3 region has 12 residues. The CDR3 sequence: CASSHSPYGYTF. In nucleotides, the CDR3 is TGTGCCAGCAGCCACAGTCCTTATGGCTACACCTTC.

The chain links TRBV2 to TRBJ2-7; TRBD2 aligns across 12 bases. The length of the CDR3 is 16 residues. CDR1 and CDR2 (germline): SNHLY, FYNNEI. The ends lost 9 bases at V and 7 bases at J; junction bases unmatched: 16. CDR3 DNA sequence: TGTGCCAGTGTTAAAACCTTGACAGGACTAGCGGGAGAGCAGTACTTC. Its protein is CASVKTLTGLAGEQYF.

The V gene is TRBV7-9, the J gene TRBJ2-7; D might be TRBD1 or TRBD2, each matching 5 bases. V lost 5 bases to trimming and J lost 3 bases, with 17 bases between them. This CDR3 contains 15 residues. Per the germline V gene, CDR1 is SEHNR and CDR2 is FQNEAQ (reference sequence). The CDR3 loop reads CASSPPRDGLYEQYF. The CDR3, as DNA: TGTGCCAGCAGCCCCCCACGGGACGGCCTCTACGAGCAGTACTTC. Supplemented by reference TRBV7-9 and TRBJ2-7, the full variable domain reads DTGVSQNPRHKITKRGQNVTFRCDPISEHNRLYWYRQTLGQGPEFLTYFQNEAQLEKSRLLSDRFSAERPKGSFSTLEIQRTEQGDSAMYLCASSPPRDGLYEQYFGPGTRLTVT.

This chain links TRBV16 with TRBJ1-1; the match to TRBD1 covers 8 bases. Germline V gene sequence: CDR1 KGHSY, CDR2 FQNENV. Trimming removed 4 bases from V and 6 bases from J; junction bases left unmatched: 4. This CDR3 spans 13 amino acids. The CDR3 loop is CASSPDRGAEAFF. CDR3 coding DNA: TGTGCCAGCAGCCCCGACAGGGGTGCTGAAGCTTTCTTT.

The CDR3 loop is CASSLWGQGNEQFF. The CDR3, as DNA: TGCGCCAGCAGCTTGTGGGGACAGGGCAATGAGCAGTTCTTC. The V and J genes are TRBV5-1 and TRBJ2-1, with 9 positions matching TRBD1. CDR1 SGHRS and CDR2 YFSETQ come from the germline V gene. The junction had 2 bases not matched to a gene; V was cut back by 1 base and J by 6 bases. CDR3 length: 14 residues. Filled out from reference TRBV5-1 and TRBJ2-1, the complete variable domain reads KAGVTQTPRYLIKTRGQQVTLSCSPISGHRSVSWYQQTPGQGLQFLFEYFSETQRNKGNFPGRFSGRQFSNSRSEMNVSTLELGDSALYLCASSLWGQGNEQFFGPGTRLTVL.

The chain combines TRBV7-8 with TRBJ2-7; D could derive from TRBD1 or TRBD2 (5 bases each). Germline lookup yields CDR1 SGHVS and CDR2 FQNEAQ. The CDR3 totals 15 residues. V lost 4 bases to trimming and J lost 6 bases, with 19 bases between them. CDR3 sequence (DNA): TGTGCCAGCAGCTCGCCGGGACGGAGGCCTGGCGAGCAGTACTTC. This translates into CASSSPGRRPGEQYF. Drawing the rest from reference TRBV7-8 and TRBJ2-7, the complete variable domain is GAGVSQSPRYKVAKRGQDVALRCDPISGHVSLFWYQQALGQGPEFLTYFQNEAQLDKSGLPSDRFFAERPEGSVSTLKIQRTQQEDSAVYLCASSSPGRRPGEQYFGPGTRLTVT.

The chain employs TRBV4-1 and TRBJ2-2; no reliable D call. Germline CDR1 MGHRA, CDR2 YSYEKL. This CDR3 is 19 amino acids long. V dropped 1 base and J dropped 0 bases, with 18 bases sitting between them. The CDR3 bases are TGCGCCAGCAGCCAAGTGGAATTAGGGCGGAGCGCGAACACCGGGGAGCTGTTTTTT. Translation gives CASSQVELGRSANTGELFF.

The chain is built from TRBV10-1 and TRBJ2-7, with 8 bases lining up with TRBD1. Germline CDR1 and CDR2: WNHNN and SYGVQD (reference sequence). This CDR3 region has 13 residues. The V segment lost 9 bases and the J segment 4 bases; nucleotides outside the gene matches: 8. DNA for the CDR3: TGCGCCAGTTCGAAGTACAGGGGGTACGAGCAGTACTTC. Translating it yields CASSKYRGYEQYF.

This clone appeared a few times. An end of the junction does not agree with germline; a read error may underlie this. The chain is built from TRBV5-6 and TRBJ1-2, with D unclear. The CDR3 sequence is 13 residues long. The germline gives CDR1 SGHDT, CDR2 YYEEEE. The CDR3: CASSLVFGNEDSF. CDR3 DNA sequence: TGTGCCAGCAGCTTGGTCTTCGGCAACGAAGATTCCTTC.

The V call is TRBV18, the J call TRBJ2-5; 16 bases are shared with TRBD2. CDR3 size: 21 residues. Per germline, CDR1 KGHSH and CDR2 LQKENI. With V trimmed by 3 bases and J by 1 base, 14 bases remained unmatched. The CDR3 region has the DNA TGTGCCAGCTCACCCCCGGCAGCCGGGACTAGCGGGAGGGCCATCCAAGAGACCCAGTACTTC. Protein sequence: CASSPPAAGTSGRAIQETQYF. Using reference TRBV18 and TRBJ2-5 for the parts outside the CDR3, the full variable domain is NAGVMQNPRHLVRRRGQEARLRCSPMKGHSHVYWYRQLPEEGLKFMVYLQKENIIDESGMPKERFSAEFPKEGPSILRIQQVVRGDSAAYFCASSPPAAGTSGRAIQETQYFGPGTRLLVL.

V and J are TRBV6-1 and TRBJ2-7; 8 bases agree with TRBD2. V shed 5 bases and J 1 base; nucleotides not matched to a gene: 4. Germline loops: CDR1 MNHNS, CDR2 SASEGT. The CDR3 runs 14 residues. The CDR3 sequence is CASSWTSPSYEQYF. The CDR3 nucleotides are TGTGCCAGCAGTTGGACTAGCCCGTCCTACGAGCAGTACTTC.

This chain links TRBV11-1 with TRBJ2-1; no definite D call. The germline V and J ends were trimmed by 3 bases and 7 bases, with 4 bases remaining between them. Per the germline V gene, CDR1 is SGHAT and CDR2 is FQDESV (reference sequence). The CDR3 is 11 residues long. In DNA form, the CDR3 reads TGTGCCAGCAGCTTTAAAAATGAGCAGTTCTTC. This sequence encodes CASSFKNEQFF.

In this sample, this clone turned up a few times. J is TRBJ2-7 and V is TRBV5-1; 8 nucleotides line up with TRBD2. The CDR3 runs 15 residues. The germline CDR1 and CDR2 sequences are SGHRS and YFSETQ. V was clipped by 4 bases and J by 0 bases; unmatched bases: 6. The CDR3 coding sequence is TGCGCCAGCAGCGCGAGCGGGACTAGCTCCTACGAGCAGTACTTC. Protein product: CASSASGTSSYEQYF.

The V call is TRBV28, the J call TRBJ2-7; no reliable D call. Germline CDR1 is MDHEN and CDR2 is SYDVKM. Trimming cost V 5 bases and J 6 bases, with 14 bases left between them. This CDR3 contains 13 residues. The CDR3 protein is CASSPATVGEQYF. CDR3 in DNA: TGTGCCAGCAGTCCCGCGACGGTGGGCGAGCAGTACTTC. Together with reference TRBV28 and TRBJ2-7, the CDR3 gives the full variable domain: DVKVTQSSRYLVKRTGEKVFLECVQDMDHENMFWYRQDPGLGLRLIYFSYDVKMKEKGDIPEGYSVSREKKERFSLILESASTNQTSMYLCASSPATVGEQYFGPGTRLTVT.

The rearrangement links TRBV6-1 to TRBJ2-2; D ambiguous. V gave up 3 bases and J gave up 1 base, with 3 bases separating them. Germline V lookup: CDR1 MNHNS, CDR2 SASEGT. The length of the CDR3 is 13 residues. The CDR3 loop reads CASSDGNTGELFF. The CDR3 DNA reads TGTGCCAGCAGTGACGGGAACACCGGGGAGCTGTTTTTT.

The chain carries TRBV11-2 and TRBJ1-2, with no clear D. The germline V and J ends were trimmed by 5 bases and 1 base, with 14 bases remaining between them. The CDR3 has 15 amino acids. In germline, CDR1 is SGHAT, CDR2 FQNNGV. The CDR3 region has the DNA TGTGCCAGCAGCGTTAGTTACGGGGTTAACTATGGCTACACCTTC. It translates to CASSVSYGVNYGYTF.

This clone occurred once. The chain links TRBV28 to TRBJ2-1; 8 nucleotides align to TRBD2. CDR3 length: 15 residues. Germline assignment: CDR1 MDHEN and CDR2 SYDVKM. The V gene end was trimmed by 5 bases and the J gene end by 6 bases; junction bases not matched to a gene: 9. CDR3 coding DNA: TGTGCCAGCAGTCCCGGTAGCGGGAACCTCAATGAGCAGTTCTTC. This gives the protein CASSPGSGNLNEQFF.

This sequence joins TRBV7-8 and TRBJ2-5; D unresolved. V lost 1 base, J lost 5 bases, and 11 bases lay in between. CDR3 length: 14 residues. Germline V CDR1 and CDR2: SGHVS, FQNEAQ. CDR3 amino acids: CASSLDLTLETQYF. The CDR3 DNA reads TGTGCCAGCAGCTTAGACCTCACCTTGGAGACCCAGTACTTC.

The genes are TRBV27 and TRBJ1-3, with D unresolved. Germline V CDR1 and CDR2: MNHEY, SMNVEV (reference sequence). This CDR3 comprises 11 residues. The V end lost 6 bases, the J end lost 4 bases, and 4 bases lay between the germline ends. CDR3 in DNA: TGTGCCAGCAGAGTCGGAAACACCATATATTTT. It encodes CASRVGNTIYF.

This clone was observed a handful of times. The chain carries TRBV6-6 and TRBJ2-7; unclear D gene. V lost 2 bases and J lost 3, with 14 bases in between. Per germline, CDR1 MNHNY and CDR2 SVGAGI (reference sequence). CDR3 length equals 15 residues. Written as DNA, the CDR3 is TGTGCCAGCAGTTACCCTCCGTCGACACTCTACGAGCAGTACTTC. Protein product: CASSYPPSTLYEQYF.

V is TRBV15 and J is TRBJ2-2; D is ambiguous. The CDR3 extends over 15 amino acids. V was clipped by 1 base and J by 4 bases, with 10 bases between them. Germline assignment: CDR1 LNHNV and CDR2 YYDKDF (reference sequence). DNA of the CDR3: TGTGCCACCAGCAGAGTAGTTTTTGGCACCGGGGAGCTGTTTTTT. Residues: CATSRVVFGTGELFF.

V and J are TRBV5-1 and TRBJ2-1; D might be TRBD1 (5 bases). Germline-derived CDR1 and CDR2 are SGHRS and YFSETQ. The CDR3 is 13 residues long. Deletions cut 1 base from V and 8 bases from J, with 10 bases between. In nucleotides, the CDR3 is TGCGCCAGCAGCTTGACCAGGGTTGATGAGCAGTTCTTC. Translating gives CASSLTRVDEQFF.

As concerns this clone: Other DNA sequences in the sample encode the same CDR3. V is TRBV28 and J is TRBJ1-1; TRBD1 matches 7 bases. The CDR3 contains 14 residues. Germline V gene lookup returns CDR1 MDHEN and CDR2 SYDVKM. The ends lost 5 bases at V and 1 base at J; junction bases unmatched: 4. CDR3 sequence reads: CASSPGQPNTEAFF. DNA of the CDR3: TGTGCCAGCAGTCCGGGACAGCCGAACACTGAAGCTTTCTTT.

This sequence joins TRBV7-9 and TRBJ1-2, with D perhaps TRBD1 (5 bases). The CDR3 loop spans 12 amino acids. Germline V gene lookup returns CDR1 SEHNR and CDR2 FQNEAQ (reference sequence). The V end was cut by 5 bases, the J end by 4 bases, with 8 bases between. The CDR3 is CASSRQTYGYTF. The CDR3, as DNA: TGTGCCAGCAGCCGACAGACCTATGGCTACACCTTC.

The V call is TRBV7-9, the J call TRBJ2-7, with no clear D. The CDR3 runs to 13 residues. Germline-derived CDR1 and CDR2 are SEHNR and FQNEAQ (reference sequence). V was shortened by 0 bases and J by 1 base, with 4 bases between the two germline ends. CDR3 loop: CASSLAVSYEQYF. The CDR3, as DNA: TGTGCCAGCAGCTTAGCAGTTTCCTACGAGCAGTACTTC. Full variable domain (outside the CDR3, taken from reference TRBV7-9 and TRBJ2-7): DTGVSQNPRHKITKRGQNVTFRCDPISEHNRLYWYRQTLGQGPEFLTYFQNEAQLEKSRLLSDRFSAERPKGSFSTLEIQRTEQGDSAMYLCASSLAVSYEQYFGPGTRLTVT.

This chain links TRBV9 with TRBJ2-2; TRBD1 or TRBD2 may be the D gene (6 bases each). The V end was cut by 0 bases, the J end by 4 bases, with 13 bases between. CDR3 size: 16 residues. Germline CDR1 and CDR2: SGDLS and YYNGEE. CDR3 protein: CASSVVGGRFTGELFF. Here the CDR3 DNA reads TGTGCCAGCAGCGTAGTAGGGGGGCGCTTCACCGGGGAGCTGTTTTTT.